This T cell receptor beta chain comes out of a study of shared clonotypes between healthy human individuals (dated by TCRdb to 2018 to 2020). With respect to the entire study: The cohort included three men and a couple of women between 18 and 49 years of age. Leukapheresis yielded between about 0.85 and 10 billion PBMCs per donor. To estimate repertoire size and how much clonotype sharing occurs between individuals, the study deeply sequenced the blood TCR repertoires of 5 or 6 healthy adults. To increase sequencing depth and limit assay-specific biases, different laboratories used diverse techniques to prepare libraries and sequence TCR repertoires. Per donor, three plates each were used for CD4 naive and CD4 memory, two for CD8 naive, and one for CD8 memory. Study-wide conclusions, independent of this receptor: Naive subsets generally had larger estimated clonotype richness than memory subsets. Compared with non-shared clonotypes, the clonotypes found in all four sorted-subset donors had higher generation probabilities. Across a few donors, around 5.4% of naive CD4, roughly 3.8% of naive CD8, under 2.5% of memory CD4, and around 0.4% of memory CD8 clonotypes were shared. Incomplete sequencing was indicated by rarefaction of sorted-subset datasets, despite the large sequencing depth. Only blood was sampled, and tissue TCR repertoires likely differ from those in blood. Pairwise subsampling led to the expectation that sequencing depth would affect the degree of clonotype sharing among donors. The small number of donors limited the genetic and exposure-history diversity represented.

CDR1 and CDR2, looked up from the germline V gene, are MDHEN and SYDVKM. The germline ends are 16 bases apart after V is trimmed by 4 bases and J by 2 bases. The CDR3 sequence holds 16 residues, the cysteine and phenylalanine included. The only DNA kept is the CDR3, 48 bases in frame from the first base. On this clone itself: Its specific antigen is unknown. Base quality data are lacking; no much larger clone is found one base away.

For the CD8 naive samples, CD45RO-negative cells were positively selected for CCR7, yielding a CD45RA+CCR7+ population from which TemRA cells were excluded. Healthy HIV-negative adults with no recently reported acute infections or vaccinations were included as donors. All donors were Caucasian adults living in Nashville, Tennessee, USA. Blood was collected by leukapheresis, and PBMCs were isolated by Ficoll-Histopaque density gradient centrifugation and then cryopreserved in liquid nitrogen vapor phase. Purity and quantity of every magnetically sorted T cell population were checked by analytical flow cytometry. Each sorted fraction had its genomic DNA isolated and then quantified by UV absorbance on a Nanodrop 2000c. Using the deep immunoSEQ assay, TCR CDR3 regions were amplified from genomic DNA by multiplex PCR. For each cell subset, the extracted genomic DNA was distributed evenly across all wells of several immunoSEQ 96-well plates, and each plate served as one replicate. Each replicate PCR for sorted subsets received approximately 200 ng genomic DNA, equal to around 32,000 T cell genomes. Purified libraries were measured with a Qubit 3.0 fluorometer, size-checked on a Bioanalyzer 2100, and measured again with the KAPA Library Quantification kit. Every immunoSEQ 96-well plate was sequenced on a separate single-read 150-cycle Illumina NextSeq 550 flow cell. The authors' pipeline ran thus. Because only junctional sequences without quality scores were contained in the immunoSEQ output, filtering matching that applied to full-length reads could not be performed. Sequences were annotated with PyIR, a Python wrapper for IgBLAST v1.9, and V/J genes and CDR3 were assigned using IMGT germline references. Reads were removed for weak V/J assignments (E-value above 1e-6), missing CDR3, stop codons, out-of-frame junctions, or ambiguous translated residues. V3J clonotypes were defined as sequences sharing the same inferred V gene, J gene, and CDR3 amino acid sequence. To compute the percentage overlap between repertoires, the number of shared unique clonotypes was divided by the size of the smaller repertoire. Repertoire richness was assessed with RTK rarefaction, the Chao1 estimator, and Recon v2.1 estimates of unobserved clonotypes. Generation probabilities for all TCRbeta clonotypes obtained by the gDNA method from a few donors were computed using OLGA. The source is immuneACCESS, and TCRdb retained only in-frame sequences with V and J called. Part of the clones is not carried over; for the studies checked, unresolved V genes explain less than half of this, and the remainder is unexplained. That table is the source of V, J and clone size, and D and trimming were worked out from the DNA. This sample has 700,000 to 950,000 clones in its table, and 96% of those were observed once. The ten largest clones represent less than 0.25% of the sample.

The sequence is built from TRBV28 and TRBJ2-3, with TRBD1 tentatively as D gene (6 bases match). Material for sequencing was naive CD8+ T cells sorted from blood. Interpreted using the paper, the cell subset or site label stands for: CD45RA+CCR7+. The sequence came from a man aged 25 to 40 in good health. The sequenced DNA is TGTGCCAGCAGTTCACAGGGTAACGCTAACACAGATACGCAGTATTTT. Its translation is CASSSQGNANTDTQYF.